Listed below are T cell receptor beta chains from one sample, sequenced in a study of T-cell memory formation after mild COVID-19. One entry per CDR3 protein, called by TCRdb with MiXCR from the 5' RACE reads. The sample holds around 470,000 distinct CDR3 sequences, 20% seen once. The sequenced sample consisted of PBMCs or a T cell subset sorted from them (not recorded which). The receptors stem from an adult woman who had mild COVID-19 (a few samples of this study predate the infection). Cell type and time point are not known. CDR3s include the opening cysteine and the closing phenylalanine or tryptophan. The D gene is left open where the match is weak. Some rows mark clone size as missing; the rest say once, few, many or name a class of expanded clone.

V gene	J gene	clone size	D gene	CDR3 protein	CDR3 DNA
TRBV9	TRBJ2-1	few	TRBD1	CASSVDWGGTGTYNEQFF	TGTGCCAGCAGCGTTGATTGGGGAGGGACAGGGACCTACAATGAGCAGTTCTTC
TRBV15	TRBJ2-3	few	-	CATSRGAQGGTDTQYF	TGTGCCACCAGCAGAGGGGCACAGGGAGGCACAGATACGCAGTATTTT
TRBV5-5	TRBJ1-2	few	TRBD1	CASSFGQVDGYTF	TGTGCCAGCAGCTTCGGACAGGTTGATGGCTACACCTTC
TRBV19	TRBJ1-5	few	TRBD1	CASSIAGGPGNQPQHF	TGTGCCAGTAGTATCGCAGGGGGGCCCGGCAATCAGCCCCAGCATTTT
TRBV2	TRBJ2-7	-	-	CASKKGGNSAYEQYF	TGTGCCAGCAAGAAAGGGGGAAATAGTGCCTACGAGCAGTACTTC
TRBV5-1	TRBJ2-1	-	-	CASSLGLGESSYNEQFF	TGCGCCAGCAGCTTGGGGTTAGGGGAGAGCTCCTACAATGAGCAGTTCTTC
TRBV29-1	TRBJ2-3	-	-	CSVTGQRTDTQYF	TGCAGCGTGACCGGACAACGCACAGATACGCAGTATTTT
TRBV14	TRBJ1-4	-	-	CASSQGTAEKLFF	TGTGCCAGCAGCCAAGGTACAGCCGAAAAACTGTTTTTT
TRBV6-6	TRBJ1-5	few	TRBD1	CASSDRVNQPQHF	TGTGCCAGCAGCGACAGGGTCAATCAGCCCCAGCATTTT
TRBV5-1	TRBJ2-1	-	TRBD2	CASSSFGGEGEQFF	TGCGCCAGCAGCTCCTTTGGGGGGGAGGGCGAGCAGTTCTTC
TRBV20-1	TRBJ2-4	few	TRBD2	CSASLAGLKNIQYF	TGCAGTGCTTCCTTAGCGGGCCTCAAAAACATTCAGTACTTC
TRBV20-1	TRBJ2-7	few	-	CSAPRGRSFTQQYF	TGCAGTGCTCCTCGAGGTCGCTCCTTTACGCAGCAGTACTTC
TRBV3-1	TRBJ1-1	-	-	CASSQGVENTEAFF	TGTGCCAGCAGCCAAGGGGTAGAGAACACTGAAGCTTTCTTT
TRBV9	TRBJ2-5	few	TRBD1	CASSVGQGSETQYF	TGTGCCAGCAGCGTAGGACAGGGTTCGGAGACCCAGTACTTC
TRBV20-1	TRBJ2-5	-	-	CSARRAGVGETQYF	TGCAGTGCTAGAAGGGCTGGGGTGGGTGAGACCCAGTACTTC
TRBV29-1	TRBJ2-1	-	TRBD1	CSVETGTVSVNEQFF	TGCAGCGTCGAAACCGGGACAGTTTCAGTCAATGAGCAGTTCTTC
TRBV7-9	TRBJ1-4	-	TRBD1	CASSLGQGATNEKLFF	TGTGCCAGCAGCTTAGGACAGGGGGCAACTAATGAAAAACTGTTTTTT
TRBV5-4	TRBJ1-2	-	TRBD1	CASSPETGYYGYTF	TGTGCCAGCAGCCCGGAGACAGGGTACTATGGCTACACCTTC
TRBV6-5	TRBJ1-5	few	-	CASSYNGYQPQHF	TGTGCCAGCAGTTACAATGGATATCAGCCCCAGCATTTT
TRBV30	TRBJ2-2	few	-	CAWSVNGELFF	TGTGCCTGGAGTGTGAACGGGGAGCTGTTTTTT
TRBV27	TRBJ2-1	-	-	CASSPQGPSHNEQFF	TGTGCCAGCAGTCCTCAGGGTCCTTCACACAATGAGCAGTTCTTC
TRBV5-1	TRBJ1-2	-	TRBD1	CASSLDGTGTGGYTF	TGCGCCAGCAGCTTGGACGGGACAGGGACCGGCGGCTACACCTTC
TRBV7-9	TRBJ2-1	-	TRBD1	CASSLVGTGSNEQFF	TGTGCCAGCAGCTTAGTCGGGACAGGGTCCAATGAGCAGTTCTTC
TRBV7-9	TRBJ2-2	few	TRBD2	CASSHSSGVTGELFF	TGTGCCAGCAGCCACTCTAGCGGGGTCACCGGGGAGCTGTTTTTT
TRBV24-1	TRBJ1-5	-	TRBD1	CATSPPGQGWQPQHF	TGTGCCACCAGTCCGCCGGGACAGGGTTGGCAGCCCCAGCATTTT
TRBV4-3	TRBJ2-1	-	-	CASSQDHPAGAGGEQFF	TGCGCCAGCAGCCAAGATCACCCTGCGGGTGCCGGAGGTGAGCAGTTCTTC
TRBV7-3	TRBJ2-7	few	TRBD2	CATLSHGGRTSGIYEQYF	TGTGCCACCCTAAGTCATGGTGGGAGGACTAGCGGGATATACGAGCAGTACTTC
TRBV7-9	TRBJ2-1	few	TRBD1	CSQGAYNEQFF	TGTTCTCAGGGGGCCTACAATGAGCAGTTCTTC
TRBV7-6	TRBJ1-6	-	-	CASSLGDRNSPLHF	TGTGCCAGCAGCTTAGGTGACAGAAATTCACCCCTCCACTTT
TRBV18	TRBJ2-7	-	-	CASSKGATYEQYF	TGTGCCAGCTCCAAAGGAGCTACATACGAGCAGTACTTC
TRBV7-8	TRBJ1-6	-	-	CASSLIDSPNSPLHF	TGTGCCAGCAGCTTAATAGATTCACCTAATTCACCCCTCCACTTT
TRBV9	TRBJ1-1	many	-	CASSVGKAGPEAFF	TGTGCCAGCAGCGTAGGAAAGGCGGGTCCTGAAGCTTTCTTT
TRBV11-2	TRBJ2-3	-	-	CASSLPVPDTQYF	TGTGCCAGCAGCTTGCCCGTCCCAGATACGCAGTATTTT
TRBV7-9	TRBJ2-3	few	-	CASSLGSGLGTDTQYF	TGTGCCAGCAGCTTAGGATCGGGATTGGGTACAGATACGCAGTATTTT
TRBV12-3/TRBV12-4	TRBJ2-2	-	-	CASSFGSGTGELFF	TGTGCCAGCAGTTTCGGCAGTGGCACCGGGGAGCTGTTTTTT
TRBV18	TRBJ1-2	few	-	CASSRSEGDGYTF	TGTGCCAGCTCACGATCAGAGGGGGATGGCTACACCTTC
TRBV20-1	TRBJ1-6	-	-	CSVPYGSPLHF	TGCAGTGTTCCATATGGTTCACCCCTCCACTTT
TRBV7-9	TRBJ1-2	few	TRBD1	CASSLSATGLGDDYGYTF	TGTGCCAGCAGCTTAAGTGCGACAGGGCTAGGGGATGACTATGGCTACACCTTC
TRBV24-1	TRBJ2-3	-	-	CATSDVGHTDTQYF	TGTGCCACCAGTGACGTAGGTCACACAGATACGCAGTATTTT
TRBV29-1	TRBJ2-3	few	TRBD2	CSVEEASGSFGDTQYF	TGCAGCGTTGAAGAGGCTAGCGGGAGTTTTGGAGATACGCAGTATTTT
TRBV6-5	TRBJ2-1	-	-	CASSYSSAVRNEQFF	TGTGCCAGCAGTTATTCGTCGGCAGTTAGGAATGAGCAGTTCTTC
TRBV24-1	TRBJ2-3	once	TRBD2	CATSDKRDAQDTQYF	TGTGCCACCAGTGACAAGCGGGACGCGCAGGATACGCAGTATTTT
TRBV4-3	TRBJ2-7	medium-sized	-	CASSQVADFSYEQYF	TGCGCCAGCAGCCAAGTTGCGGATTTCTCCTACGAGCAGTACTTC
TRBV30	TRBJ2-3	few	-	CAAPPAGSTDTQYF	TGTGCCGCGCCCCCCGCAGGGAGCACAGATACGCAGTATTTT
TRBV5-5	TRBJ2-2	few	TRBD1	CASGPTGALGELFF	TGTGCCAGCGGCCCGACAGGGGCCCTCGGGGAGCTGTTTTTT
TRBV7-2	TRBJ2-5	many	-	CASSQTRGVGTQYF	TGTGCCAGCAGTCAAACAAGGGGTGTGGGGACCCAGTACTTC
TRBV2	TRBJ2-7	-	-	CASSEAVGAYEQYF	TGTGCCAGCAGTGAAGCTGTGGGAGCCTACGAGCAGTACTTC
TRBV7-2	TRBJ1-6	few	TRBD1	CASSLGEGQPKTSPLHF	TGTGCCAGCAGCTTAGGAGAGGGACAGCCTAAAACATCACCCCTCCACTTT
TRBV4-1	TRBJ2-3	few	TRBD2	CASSRLAGGFSDTQYF	TGCGCCAGCAGCCGACTAGCGGGGGGGTTCTCAGATACGCAGTATTTT
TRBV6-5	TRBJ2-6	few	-	CASSRSQGISSGANVLTF	TGTGCCAGCAGCAGATCCCAGGGGATAAGCTCTGGGGCCAACGTCCTGACTTTC
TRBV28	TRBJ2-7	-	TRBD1	CASSGKTGSSYEQYF	TGTGCCAGCAGTGGCAAGACAGGGAGCTCCTACGAGCAGTACTTC
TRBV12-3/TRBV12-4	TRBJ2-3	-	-	CASRPGLSSTDTQYF	TGTGCCAGCAGGCCGGGACTGTCTAGCACAGATACGCAGTATTTT
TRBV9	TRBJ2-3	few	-	CASSVVPGAGGDTQYF	TGTGCCAGCAGCGTAGTTCCGGGAGCCGGGGGAGATACGCAGTATTTT
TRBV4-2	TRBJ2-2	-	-	CASSQALDGVAATGELFF	TGTGCCAGCAGCCAGGCCTTGGACGGTGTGGCAGCCACCGGGGAGCTGTTTTTT
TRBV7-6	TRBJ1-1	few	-	CASSRDRMNTEAFF	TGTGCCAGCAGCCGCGACAGGATGAACACTGAAGCTTTCTTT
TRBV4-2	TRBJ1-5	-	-	CASSQEWGGQPQHF	TGTGCCAGCAGCCAAGAGTGGGGCGGCCAGCCCCAGCATTTT